This T cell receptor (beta chain) is drawn from a study of T-cell reconstitution after alpha-beta-depleted transplantation in children. Overall study findings and caveats: Some patients' high day-60 TCRbeta diversity was attributed to recipient cells surviving conditioning. The origin of alpha-beta T cells about two months after transplant was reportedly several hundred expanded graft clones. T-cell counts and diversity were attributed mostly to newly produced T cells one year after transplant.

The authors prepared the TCRbeta library with unique molecular identifiers. In TCRdb, the PCR reads were re-called with MiXCR into one record per CDR3 protein. The repertoire holds 300,000 to 400,000 distinct CDR3 sequences, about a quarter seen once, with approximately 9.9% in the top ten. The CDR3 loop spans 14 amino acids. Germline CDR1 SGHRS, CDR2 YFSETQ. V gave up 3 bases and J gave up 3 bases; unmatched junction bases: 2. In regard to this clonotype: Its antigen remains unidentified.

Here the sequenced sample was PBMCs, mostly from graft donor cells, taken 180 days after TCRalphabeta/CD19-depleted stem cell transplant. V and J are TRBV5-1 and TRBJ1-1; 10 bases are a match to TRBD1. This receptor was obtained from a male patient between 5 and 17 years old who had a stem cell transplant for acute lymphoblastic leukemia, so the T cells may come from the graft donor. DNA for the CDR3: TGCGCCAGCAGCTGGGGGACAGGGGACACTGAAGCTTTCTTT. Translation: CASSWGTGDTEAFF.